A single sample is the source of the 23 T cell receptor beta chains below, sequenced in a study of T cell responses to AZD1222 COVID-19 vaccine. This table comes from immunoSEQ multiplex PCR, and its TCRdb copy is limited to in-frame clones, with some not included. Of 150,000 to 200,000 clones listed, roughly 92% are singletons. Sequenced material: peripheral blood, taken 28 days after the second AZD1222 dose. These receptor sequences come from an adult who received the AZD1222 COVID-19 vaccine.

Only one count was recorded for this clone. The chain employs TRBV5-1 and TRBJ2-7; no definite D call. CDR1 SGHRS and CDR2 YFSETQ come from the germline V gene. Trimming removed 4 bases from V and 3 bases from J, with 17 bases in between. The CDR3 is 15 amino acids. The CDR3 nucleotides read TGCGCCAGCAGCCCTGACGTAAGCCTTAACTACGAGCAGTACTTC. Residues: CASSPDVSLNYEQYF.

This rearrangement joins TRBV11-2 to TRBJ2-6; a weak D match, TRBD1 (6 bases). The CDR3 runs to 15 residues. CDR1 and CDR2 (germline): SGHAT, FQNNGV. Trimming stripped 4 bases from V and 2 bases from J, with 9 bases between. The CDR3 sequence is CASSWDKPGANVLTF. In nucleotides, the CDR3 is TGTGCCAGCAGCTGGGACAAGCCTGGGGCCAACGTCCTGACTTTC.

V is TRBV11-3 and J is TRBJ2-5; D tentatively fits TRBD1 or TRBD2 (6 bases each). The germline CDR1 and CDR2 sequences are SGHNT and YENEEA. The CDR3 runs 18 residues. V lost 1 base, J lost 5 bases, and 23 bases lay in between. In DNA form, the CDR3 reads TGTGCCAGCAGCTTAGGGGCCGGGGGCCTACCAAGGCCCGAGACCCAGTACTTC. Translating gives CASSLGAGGLPRPETQYF.

The chain combines TRBV7-2 with TRBJ1-1; possibly TRBD1 for D (6 bases). With 5 bases removed from V and 1 base from J, the gap between germline ends came to 14 bases. Germline V gene sequence: CDR1 SGHTA, CDR2 FQGNSA. CDR3 length: 15 residues. Here the CDR3 reads CASSRPRGPNTEAFF. CDR3 DNA sequence: TGTGCCAGCAGCCGCCCCCGGGGGCCGAACACTGAAGCTTTCTTT.

This rearrangement joins TRBV19 to TRBJ1-2, with a tentative D call TRBD1 (5 bases). Trimming pared 3 bases from V and 7 bases from J, leaving 12 bases between. The CDR3 consists of 13 residues. Germline CDR1 LNHDA, CDR2 SQIVND (reference sequence). The CDR3 nucleotides are TGTGCCAGTAGTATCGGGGGTGAAGGTGGCTACACCTTC. It specifies CASSIGGEGGYTF.

This chain links TRBV2 with TRBJ2-7, with 7 bases identical to TRBD1. CDR3 size: 13 residues. CDR1 and CDR2 from the germline V gene are SNHLY and FYNNEI. After removal of 6 bases from V and 5 bases from J, the junction contained 7 bases not matched to a gene. In DNA form, the CDR3 reads TGTGCCAGCAGAGCCGACAGGGTCCACGAGCAGTACTTC. Translated: CASRADRVHEQYF.

This clone showed up just once. The rearrangement links TRBV6-5 to TRBJ2-3; 7 nucleotides align to TRBD1. Looked up from germline, CDR1 is MNHEY and CDR2 is SVGAGI. V lost 6 bases and J lost 1; bases outside the gene matches: 7. The CDR3 has 15 residues. CDR3 loop: CASRSMTGRTDTQYF. CDR3 DNA sequence: TGTGCCAGCAGAAGCATGACAGGGCGCACAGATACGCAGTATTTT.

The rearrangement uses TRBV7-9 and TRBJ2-1, with D perhaps TRBD2 (6 bases). Germline-derived CDR1 and CDR2 are SEHNR and FQNEAQ (reference sequence). Trimming shortened V by 5 bases and J by 7 bases, and 24 bases separated the two germline ends. The CDR3 consists of 17 residues. The DNA for the CDR3 is TGTGCCAGCAGCCCAAACCACCTCGCGGGGCGGGGAAATGAGCAGTTCTTC. Residues: CASSPNHLAGRGNEQFF. The full variable domain, in which reference TRBV7-9 and TRBJ2-1 provide the parts outside the CDR3, is DTGVSQNPRHKITKRGQNVTFRCDPISEHNRLYWYRQTLGQGPEFLTYFQNEAQLEKSRLLSDRFSAERPKGSFSTLEIQRTEQGDSAMYLCASSPNHLAGRGNEQFFGPGTRLTVL.

The chain is built from TRBV6-2 or TRBV6-3 and TRBJ2-3, with D perhaps matching TRBD2 (6 bases). V lost 5 bases and J 1 base, leaving 19 bases between the germline ends. Germline V gene data show CDR1 as MNHEY and CDR2 as SVGEGT. The CDR3 is 17 residues long. The CDR3 loop reads CASSLRGAGLGTDTQYF. Written as DNA, the CDR3 is TGTGCCAGCAGTCTACGCGGCGCGGGATTGGGCACAGATACGCAGTATTTT.

This chain links TRBV7-9 with TRBJ1-1; TRBD1 matches 7 bases. J was trimmed by 1 base and V by 1 base; bases with no gene match: 3. The CDR3 contains 15 residues. Per the germline V gene, CDR1 is SEHNR and CDR2 is FQNEAQ (reference sequence). The CDR3 region is CASSLGYRGNTEAFF. The CDR3 DNA reads as TGTGCCAGCAGCTTAGGTTACAGGGGGAACACTGAAGCTTTCTTT.

This chain uses TRBV6-1 with TRBJ2-4; no reliable D call. The germline CDR1 and CDR2 sequences are MNHNS and SASEGT. V was pared by 0 bases and J by 6 bases, with 9 bases between. CDR3 length: 14 residues. The CDR3 coding sequence is TGTGCCAGCAGTGAAGCTGGCCAAGTAAACATTCAGTACTTC. This encodes CASSEAGQVNIQYF.

The chain combines TRBV5-1 with TRBJ2-1; 9 bases map to TRBD2. After removal of 1 base from V and 3 bases from J, the junction contained 5 bases not matched to a gene. The CDR3 runs 16 residues. CDR1 is SGHRS and CDR2 is YFSETQ in the germline V gene. The CDR3 sequence: CASSLSLAGNYNEQFF. The CDR3 DNA sequence: TGCGCCAGCAGCTTGTCCCTAGCGGGGAACTACAATGAGCAGTTCTTC.

This chain joins TRBV3-1 (or the pseudogene TRBV3-2) and TRBJ1-2; D call uncertain. CDR1 and CDR2 (germline): LGHDT, YNNKEL (reference sequence). The CDR3 consists of 13 residues. V lost 1 base, J lost 7 bases, and 10 bases lay in between. The CDR3 nucleotides are TGTGCCAGCAGCCAAGTAAGGGATTTTGGCTACACCTTC. Encoded protein: CASSQVRDFGYTF.

The V gene is TRBV28, the J gene TRBJ1-2; 8 nucleotides align to TRBD1. Germline values: CDR1 MDHEN, CDR2 SYDVKM. The CDR3 contains 16 residues. V was pared by 4 bases and J by 0 bases, with 7 bases of the junction left unmatched. The chain's CDR3 is CASSSFPGGANYGYTF. CDR3 in DNA: TGTGCCAGCAGTTCCTTCCCAGGGGGCGCTAACTATGGCTACACCTTC.

The CDR3 spells CASSLARGTDTQYF. CDR3 coding DNA: TGTGCCAGCAGCTTAGCTAGAGGCACAGATACGCAGTATTTT. V and J are TRBV11-2 and TRBJ2-3, with D hard to call. Trimming took 1 base from V and 1 from J, leaving 6 bases between them. CDR3 size: 14 residues. CDR1 is SGHAT, CDR2 FQNNGV, per germline.

The V and J genes are TRBV2 and TRBJ2-7, with a possible D match to TRBD1 (6 bases). V was trimmed by 3 bases and J by 0 bases, leaving 18 bases between them. The CDR3 consists of 17 residues. Per the germline V gene, CDR1 is SNHLY and CDR2 is FYNNEI. The CDR3 DNA reads TGTGCCAGCAGTGAGGGTAGGCCAGGGGAAGGCTCCTACGAGCAGTACTTC. Its protein is CASSEGRPGEGSYEQYF.

The rearrangement links TRBV5-1 to TRBJ2-1; 13 bases match TRBD2. V trimming: 0 bases; J trimming: 10 bases; junction bases outside the gene matches: 7. From germline, CDR1 is SGHRS and CDR2 YFSETQ. The CDR3 has 16 residues. As DNA, the CDR3 is TGCGCCAGCAGCTTGGGCACTAGCGGGAGGGCATGGGAGCAGTTCTTC. Its translation is CASSLGTSGRAWEQFF.

V usage is TRBV3-1 (or the pseudogene TRBV3-2) and J usage is TRBJ2-7, with D hard to call. Germline lookup yields CDR1 LGHDT and CDR2 YNNKEL (reference sequence). The V gene lost 6 bases and the J gene lost 3 bases, with 12 bases spanning the gap. This CDR3 has 13 residues. CDR3 residues: CASRAETHYEQYF. CDR3 sequence (DNA): TGTGCCAGCAGGGCGGAGACACACTACGAGCAGTACTTC.

The CDR3 region is CASKSTQNTEAFF. CDR3 nucleotide sequence: TGTGCCAGCAAATCAACCCAGAACACTGAAGCTTTCTTT. This chain links TRBV6-5 with TRBJ1-1; D is uncertain. CDR1 and CDR2 from the germline V gene are MNHEY and SVGAGI. The CDR3 covers 13 residues. Trimming removed 7 bases from V and 1 base from J, with 10 bases in between.

The chain couples TRBV27 to TRBJ2-1, with D uncertain. The ends were cut back, 8 bases at V and 6 bases at J, with 11 bases in the middle. Germline V gene data show CDR1 as MNHEY and CDR2 as SMNVEV (reference sequence). CDR3 length: 12 residues. CDR3 protein: CASCLSGNEQFF. The CDR3 DNA follows: TGTGCCAGCTGCCTTTCGGGCAATGAGCAGTTCTTC.

The rearrangement uses TRBV28 and TRBJ2-3; D uncertain. The germline gives CDR1 MDHEN, CDR2 SYDVKM. The CDR3 length is 16 residues. With 4 bases removed from V and 2 bases from J, the gap between germline ends came to 16 bases. For the CDR3, the DNA is TGTGCCAGCAGTTACGTCTCTAACAGCGTCACAGATACGCAGTATTTT. Translated, it gives CASSYVSNSVTDTQYF.

DNA of the CDR3: TGCAGTGCTCAGGAAGAGACCCAGTACTTC. Translated: CSAQEETQYF. The chain links TRBV20-1 to TRBJ2-5; the D is unclear. V dropped 5 bases and J dropped 3 bases, with 4 bases sitting between them. CDR3 length: 10 amino acids. The V gene's germline CDR1 is DFQATT and CDR2 SNEGSKA (reference sequence).

The gene calls are TRBV5-5 and TRBJ1-3, with D possibly matching TRBD1 (6 bases). CDR3 length: 17 amino acids. Per the germline V gene, CDR1 is SGHKS and CDR2 is YYEKEE (reference sequence). The V end was cut by 10 bases, the J end by 0 bases, with 23 bases between. Here the CDR3 DNA reads TGTGCCCCCGCAGGGGTTTACCCTAAATACTCTGGAAACACCATATATTTT. Translation gives CAPAGVYPKYSGNTIYF.